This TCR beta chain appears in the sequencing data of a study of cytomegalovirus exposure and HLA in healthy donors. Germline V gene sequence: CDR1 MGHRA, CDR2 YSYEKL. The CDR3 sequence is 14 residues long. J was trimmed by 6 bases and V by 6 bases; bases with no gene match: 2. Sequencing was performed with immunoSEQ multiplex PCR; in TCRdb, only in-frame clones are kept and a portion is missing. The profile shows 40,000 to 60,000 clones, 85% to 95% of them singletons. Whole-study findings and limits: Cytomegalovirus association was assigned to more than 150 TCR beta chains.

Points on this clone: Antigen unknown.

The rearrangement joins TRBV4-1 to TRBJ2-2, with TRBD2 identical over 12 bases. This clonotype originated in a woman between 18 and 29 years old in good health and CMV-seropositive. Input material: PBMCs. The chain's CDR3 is CASRLAGGPGELFF. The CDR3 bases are TGCGCCAGCAGGCTAGCGGGAGGGCCCGGGGAGCTGTTTTTT.